This section outlines one T cell receptor beta chain sequence together with its context. In germline, CDR1 is SGHTA, CDR2 FQGNSA. V shed 6 bases, J shed 4 bases, and the junction held 8 bases outside the gene matches. The CDR3 extends over 15 amino acids. The study assigned cohorts using participant-reported clinical history. In the original workflow: Reference gene primer amplification gave nucleated cell count estimates. Method: immunoSEQ multiplex PCR; TCRdb's copy keeps in-frame clones and lacks some. That table is the source of V, J and clone size, and D and trimming were worked out from the DNA. The sample includes 240,000 or so clones, more than 70% seen only once; the top ten take around 1.9%. The data belong to a study of blood T cell repertoires in COVID-19. Looking at the study overall: Acute and convalescent COVID-19 specimens originated in the United States, Italy and Spain.

This chain connects TRBV7-2 to TRBJ1-3, with 8 bases that match TRBD1. Sequencing used PBMCs or T cells enriched from blood (not recorded which). This clonotype was sampled from a woman aged 50 to 60 who had recovered from COVID-19. CDR3 in DNA: TGTGCCAGCAGTCAAGACAGGGGTATGGGAAACACCATATATTTT. Protein product: CASSQDRGMGNTIYF.